The next 27 T cell receptor beta chains were all read from a single sample in a study of early T cells in non-severe SARS-CoV-2 infection. Each CDR3 protein gets one entry after TCRdb re-called the 5' RACE reads with MiXCR. The data show 20,000 to 30,000 distinct CDR3 sequences, approximately 5.1% seen once. Material for sequencing was whole blood. These TCRs come from an adult who was a healthcare worker with PCR-confirmed SARS-CoV-2 infection or an uninfected control (not recorded which).

This clonotype was found many times. The chain carries TRBV25-1 and TRBJ2-7, with D uncertain. In germline, CDR1 is MGHDK, CDR2 SYGVNS. The CDR3 has 11 residues. V was trimmed by 4 bases and J by 3 bases, leaving 4 bases between them. CDR3 bases: TGTGCCAGCAGTGTAAACTACGAGCAGTACTTC. This codes for CASSVNYEQYF.

This clonotype was recorded many times. This sequence joins TRBV6-4 and TRBJ1-2, with D possibly being TRBD1 (6 bases). Looked up from germline, CDR1 is MRHNA and CDR2 is SNTAGT. V lost 4 bases, J lost 2 bases, and 11 bases lay in between. The CDR3 runs 14 residues. In DNA, the CDR3 is TGTGCCAGCAGTGCCTCACAGGGCAACTATGGCTACACCTTC. Translated: CASSASQGNYGYTF.

The table lists this clonotype with many counts. V is TRBV12-3 or TRBV12-4 and J is TRBJ1-6; possible D gene TRBD1, 6 bases. Trimming shortened V by 5 bases and J by 9 bases, and 17 bases separated the two germline ends. The CDR3 runs to 15 residues. The CDR3 protein is CASSRGVPLLSPLHF. CDR3 sequence (DNA): TGTGCCAGCAGTAGGGGGGTCCCGTTACTTTCACCCCTCCACTTT.

The gene calls are TRBV7-9 and TRBJ1-1, with unresolved D. Germline V lookup: CDR1 SEHNR, CDR2 FQNEAQ (reference sequence). V was cut by 2 bases and J by 4 bases, with 8 bases left in between. The CDR3 length is 13 residues. CDR3 sequence reads: CASSLSGITEAFF. CDR3 nucleotides: TGTGCCAGCAGCTTATCCGGGATCACTGAAGCTTTCTTT.

This clonotype has just a few counts. The genes are TRBV6-1 and TRBJ2-2; D is unclear. Germline V gives CDR1 MNHNS, CDR2 SASEGT. The CDR3 sequence is 17 residues long. Between the trimmed V and J ends, which lost 3 bases and 2 bases, there was a span of 16 bases. The CDR3 DNA reads as TGTGCCAGCAGTGACCCCAAGTGGGATTTAAACACCGGGGAGCTGTTTTTT. It codes for CASSDPKWDLNTGELFF.

This clonotype was seen once. The gene calls are TRBV15 and TRBJ2-7; the match to TRBD2 covers 7 bases. The germline gives CDR1 LNHNV, CDR2 YYDKDF (reference sequence). V trimming: 0 bases; J trimming: 2 bases; junction bases outside the gene matches: 4. The CDR3 has 15 residues. The chain's CDR3 is CATSRDLGTTYEQYF. The CDR3 nucleotides read TGTGCCACCAGCAGAGATCTTGGGACTACCTACGAGCAGTACTTC.

This clonotype was seen many times. V is TRBV6-5 and J is TRBJ1-2, with 7 bases lining up with TRBD1. CDR1 is MNHEY and CDR2 is SVGAGI in the germline V gene. J was trimmed by 8 bases and V by 6 bases; bases with no gene match: 12. There are 14 residues in the CDR3. The chain's CDR3 is CASSKSGQAQGYTF. CDR3 DNA: TGTGCCAGCAGCAAATCTGGACAGGCCCAAGGCTACACCTTC.

This clonotype came up many times. The genes are TRBV15 and TRBJ1-4; D ambiguous. The CDR3 contains 15 residues. Trimming took off 0 bases at V and 4 bases at J, with 9 bases between the two ends. CDR1 LNHNV and CDR2 YYDKDF come from the germline V gene (reference sequence). CDR3 nucleotides: TGTGCCACCAGCAGAGAAGGAGTGAGTAATGAAAAACTGTTTTTT. This codes for CATSREGVSNEKLFF.

A word on this clonotype: This may stem from a read error, because a much larger clone lies one nucleotide away. V usage is TRBV3-1 and J usage is TRBJ1-1; D unresolved. CDR1 and CDR2 (germline): LGHDT, YNNKEL (reference sequence). The CDR3 has 13 residues. The CDR3 protein is CAGSPDSRAEAFF. CDR3 DNA sequence: TGTGCCGGCAGCCCGGACTCCCGCGCTGAAGCTTTCTTT. The full variable domain, rest sourced from reference TRBV3-1 and TRBJ1-1, is DTAVSQTPKYLVTQMGNDKSIKCEQNLGHDTMYWYKQDSKKFLKIMFSYNNKELIINETVPNRFSPKSPDKAHLNLHINSLELGDSAVYFCAGSPDSRAEAFFGQGTRLTVV.

This clonotype occurred many times. This chain joins TRBV7-9 and TRBJ1-2; TRBD1 might be the D (6 bases). This CDR3 region has 14 residues. CDR1 is SEHNR and CDR2 is FQNEAQ in the germline V gene (reference sequence). V gave up 1 base and J gave up 6 bases, with 12 bases separating them. The CDR3 protein is CASSLGGRENGYTF. The DNA of the CDR3 is TGTGCCAGCAGCTTAGGGGGGCGCGAAAATGGCTACACCTTC.

The gene calls are TRBV30 and TRBJ2-7, with TRBD1 identical over 9 bases. This CDR3 is built from 14 residues. Germline CDR1 is GTSNPN and CDR2 is SVGIG (reference sequence). After removal of 4 bases from V and 4 bases from J, the junction contained 8 bases not matched to a gene. CDR3 sequence: CAWTPGQGLYEQYF. The CDR3, as DNA: TGTGCCTGGACTCCGGGACAGGGCCTTTACGAGCAGTACTTC. Full variable domain (outside the CDR3, taken from reference TRBV30 and TRBJ2-7): SQTIHQWPATLVQPVGSPLSLECTVEGTSNPNLYWYRQAAGRGLQLLFYSVGIGQISSEVPQNLSASRPQDRQFILSSKKLLLSDSGFYLCAWTPGQGLYEQYFGPGTRLTVT.

The chain carries TRBV5-1 and TRBJ1-2; the match to TRBD1 covers 7 bases. V was clipped by 1 base and J by 3 bases; unmatched bases: 0. The V gene's germline CDR1 is SGHRS and CDR2 YFSETQ. The length of the CDR3 is 13 residues. CDR3: CASSLTGDYGYTF. The CDR3 DNA is TGCGCCAGCAGCTTGACAGGGGACTATGGCTACACCTTC.

In its sample, this clonotype was seen many times. The chain carries TRBV7-9 and TRBJ1-3, with 8 bases lining up with TRBD1. The V and J ends lost 5 bases and 0 bases, in that order; junction bases with no gene match: 9. This CDR3 has 17 residues. Germline V gives CDR1 SEHNR, CDR2 FQNEAQ (reference sequence). Written as DNA, the CDR3 is TGTGCCAGCAGCAGAGACAGGGGAGACCGCTCTGGAAACACCATATATTTT. Translation: CASSRDRGDRSGNTIYF.

V and J are TRBV5-1 and TRBJ2-7; TRBD1 aligns across 9 bases. The CDR3 has 15 residues. The V and J ends lost 5 bases and 3 bases, in that order; junction bases with no gene match: 9. The germline gives CDR1 SGHRS, CDR2 YFSETQ. The CDR3 DNA reads as TGCGCCAGCAGACGGTCGGGACAGGGCCGCTACGAGCAGTACTTC. Translation: CASRRSGQGRYEQYF.

This clonotype was recorded many times. The V gene is TRBV18, the J gene TRBJ2-5, with D unclear. CDR3 size: 11 residues. Germline CDR1 KGHSH, CDR2 LQKENI. V was cut by 5 bases and J by 2 bases, with 3 bases left in between. CDR3 bases: TGTGCCAGCTCAACACAAGAGACCCAGTACTTC. This codes for CASSTQETQYF.

The rearrangement links TRBV10-2 to TRBJ2-5, with D possibly TRBD1 on 6 matching bases. V was trimmed by 5 bases and J by 5 bases, leaving 12 bases between them. The germline gives CDR1 WSHSY, CDR2 SAAADI. The CDR3 contains 13 residues. CDR3: CASSHTGIETQYF. CDR3 nucleotides: TGCGCCAGCAGTCATACAGGGATTGAGACCCAGTACTTC.

This clonotype has ten or more counts. This sequence joins TRBV15 and TRBJ1-6, with D unresolved. Trimming removed 0 bases at V and 14 bases at J, with 17 bases between. The CDR3 extends over 15 amino acids. Germline lookup yields CDR1 LNHNV and CDR2 YYDKDF (reference sequence). The CDR3 DNA reads as TGTGCCACCAGCAGAGAGGGAGGGAGTGGGGTGTCCCTCCACTTT. This gives the protein CATSREGGSGVSLHF.

This clonotype was seen only a few times. The chain combines TRBV5-1 with TRBJ1-6; D gene unclear. Germline CDR1 is SGHRS and CDR2 is YFSETQ. CDR3 size: 16 residues. Trimming stripped 0 bases from V and 10 bases from J, with 17 bases between. The CDR3 here is CASSLEGVSQKSPLHF. CDR3 bases: TGCGCCAGCAGCTTGGAAGGTGTCAGCCAGAAGTCACCCCTCCACTTT.

This clonotype was seen only a few times. The chain employs TRBV6-6 and TRBJ1-6, with a weak D call TRBD1 (5 bases). CDR3 length: 15 residues. V was pared by 5 bases and J by 12 bases, with 20 bases between. Looked up from germline, CDR1 is MNHNY and CDR2 is SVGAGI (reference sequence). CDR3 nucleotide sequence: TGTGCCAGCAGTCACGCGGGGGGAGCGAATCTACCCCTCCACTTT. Encoded protein: CASSHAGGANLPLHF.

This clonotype has just a few counts. The rearrangement joins TRBV2 to TRBJ2-7; D perhaps matches TRBD2 (5 bases). Deletions cut 4 bases from V and 2 bases from J, with 9 bases between. This CDR3 contains 13 residues. Per germline, CDR1 SNHLY and CDR2 FYNNEI. CDR3 coding DNA: TGTGCCAGCAGTGGGGGAGTCACCTACGAGCAGTACTTC. It encodes CASSGGVTYEQYF. Looking up the rest from reference TRBV2 and TRBJ2-7 gives the full variable domain: EPEVTQTPSHQVTQMGQEVILRCVPISNHLYFYWYRQILGQKVEFLVSFYNNEISEKSEIFDDQFSVERPDGSNFTLKIRSTKLEDSAMYFCASSGGVTYEQYFGPGTRLTVT.

This clonotype was counted between two and nine times. The rearrangement links TRBV7-9 to TRBJ1-3; tentatively, D is TRBD1 (5 bases). The CDR3 runs 15 residues. V was shortened by 2 bases and J by 0 bases, with 8 bases between the two germline ends. CDR1 SEHNR and CDR2 FQNEAQ come from the germline V gene (reference sequence). Here the CDR3 DNA reads TGTGCCAGCAGCTTACGACAGAGCTCTGGAAACACCATATATTTT. It translates to CASSLRQSSGNTIYF.

This clonotype was found many times. This rearrangement joins TRBV14 to TRBJ2-1; no definite D call. This CDR3 comprises 14 residues. CDR1 and CDR2 from the germline V gene are SGHDN and FVKESK. V dropped 4 bases and J dropped 0 bases, with 7 bases sitting between them. The CDR3 protein is CASSRTSSYNEQFF. The CDR3 DNA is TGTGCCAGCAGCCGGACCAGCTCCTACAATGAGCAGTTCTTC. The entire variable domain, with the rest obtained from reference TRBV14 and TRBJ2-1, is as follows: EAGVTQFPSHSVIEKGQTVTLRCDPISGHDNLYWYRRVMGKEIKFLLHFVKESKQDESGMPNNRFLAERTGGTYSTLKVQPAELEDSGVYFCASSRTSSYNEQFFGPGTRLTVL.

Only a few counts were recorded for this clonotype. The V gene is TRBV29-1, the J gene TRBJ1-2; the match to TRBD1 covers 7 bases. CDR1 is SQVTM and CDR2 is ANQGSEA in the germline V gene. V was pared by 6 bases and J by 4 bases, with 8 bases of the junction left unmatched. CDR3 length: 13 amino acids. The CDR3, as DNA: TGCAGCGTGGGCCCACAGGGGTTCTATGGCTACACCTTC. It yields the protein CSVGPQGFYGYTF.

The V call is TRBV10-3, the J call TRBJ2-3; D is unresolved. This CDR3 is built from 14 residues. CDR1 is ENHRY and CDR2 is SYGVKD in the germline V gene. V lost 10 bases and J 4 bases, leaving 18 bases between the germline ends. CDR3: CATSDLRPADTQYF. DNA for the CDR3: TGTGCCACCTCCGACCTAAGGCCCGCAGATACGCAGTATTTT.

In this sample, this clonotype turned up a few times. The chain is built from TRBV25-1 and TRBJ2-7; D may be TRBD1 or TRBD2 (5 bases each). CDR3 length: 16 residues. V lost 2 bases to trimming and J lost 0 bases, with 14 bases between them. Germline lookup yields CDR1 MGHDK and CDR2 SYGVNS. CDR3 DNA: TGTGCCAGCAGTGAAACTCGGGGCGGACTCTCCTACGAGCAGTACTTC. Encoded protein: CASSETRGGLSYEQYF.

This clonotype was recorded at least ten times. The rearrangement joins TRBV7-2 to TRBJ2-7; 10 positions match TRBD2. J lost 2 bases, V lost 3 bases, and 7 bases had no gene match. CDR3 length: 16 amino acids. CDR1 is SGHTA and CDR2 is FQGNSA in the germline V gene. The CDR3 sequence: CASSFGDGLAAYEQYF. Written as DNA, the CDR3 is TGTGCCAGCAGCTTTGGGGACGGACTAGCGGCCTACGAGCAGTACTTC.

In its sample, this clonotype was seen many times. The V gene is TRBV19, the J gene TRBJ2-3; D gene unclear. CDR3 length: 17 residues. Germline-derived CDR1 and CDR2 are LNHDA and SQIVND (reference sequence). V was pared by 7 bases and J by 6 bases, with 26 bases between. In DNA form, the CDR3 reads TGTGCCAGTACCTCCCCAAGGGCTGCAGGTCGCCCGGATACGCAGTATTTT. This codes for CASTSPRAAGRPDTQYF.